Following are 25 T cell receptor beta chains from one sample sequenced in a study of blood T cells in healthy people across ages (dated by TCRdb to about 2015). The library was obtained by 5' RACE. The reads were generated on an Illumina HiSeq 2500. A second PCR of roughly 6 to 11 cycles was run with a J-beta primer mix and a sample-barcoded 5' primer. TCRdb reprocessing: public reads trimmed at Q25 with fastp, clones called with MiXCR, in-frame beta chains kept. Rows with a matching CDR3 protein are joined into one entry that keeps the most common DNA and genes. The sample table contains 650,000 to 1,000,000 distinct CDR3 sequences; only one count was recorded for around 45% of them. Of the sample, 15% to 20% falls within the top ten clones. Sequencing used blood. The source is a man older than 75 in good health.

This clonotype was detected only a few times. The genes are TRBV29-1 and TRBJ2-3; 8 bases map to TRBD1. With V trimmed by 7 bases and J by 4 bases, 10 bases remained unmatched. The CDR3 covers 14 residues. CDR1 is SQVTM, CDR2 ANQGSEA, per germline. The CDR3 here is CSASTGAGADTQYF. CDR3 DNA sequence: TGCAGCGCGTCGACAGGGGCTGGGGCAGATACGCAGTATTTT.

This clonotype was seen once. V is TRBV5-1 and J is TRBJ2-7; TRBD1 is a possible D gene (5 bases). The J call may be in error: the DNA end matches TRBJ2-5 better. Germline CDR1 reads SGHRS; CDR2 reads YFSETQ. The CDR3 is 13 amino acids. CDR3 DNA: TGCGCCAGCAGCTCAGGGCCCGTGGAGACCCAGTACTTC. Residues: CASSSGPVETQYF.

This clonotype was counted between two and nine times. The gene calls are TRBV7-9 and TRBJ2-6; 7 bases fit TRBD1. The CDR3 is 16 residues long. J lost 13 bases, V lost 1 base, and 13 bases had no gene match. Germline loops: CDR1 SEHNR, CDR2 FQNEAQ (reference sequence). The CDR3 DNA follows: TGTGCCAGCAGCTTAGTCCCAACAGGGGCGCCGAGGGTCCTGACTTTC. This gives the protein CASSLVPTGAPRVLTF.

Comment on this clonotype: The junction does not match germline at one end; this may be a read error. The chain has TRBV12-3 or TRBV12-4 and TRBJ2-2; D tentatively reads TRBD1 or TRBD2 (5 bases each). The CDR3 is 16 amino acids. CDR3 nucleotide sequence: TGTGCCAGTAGTTTTGGTCAGGGCGGGTCCCCCGGGGAGCTGTTTTTT. Amino acids: CASSFGQGGSPGELFF.

This clonotype was picked up many times. The chain has TRBV5-1 and TRBJ2-3; 10 bases agree with TRBD2. Germline V gives CDR1 SGHRS, CDR2 YFSETQ. This CDR3 has 17 residues. The trim removed 1 base at V and 2 bases at J, leaving 7 bases unmatched. The CDR3 here is CASSLTSGKVDTDTQYF. The CDR3 DNA reads TGCGCCAGCAGCTTGACTAGCGGGAAGGTTGACACAGATACGCAGTATTTT.

This clonotype was seen only a few times. The gene calls are TRBV7-2 and TRBJ2-7; TRBD2 aligns across 9 bases. V gave up 2 bases and J gave up 0 bases; unmatched junction bases: 14. Germline CDR1 reads SGHTA; CDR2 reads FQGNSA. CDR3 length equals 19 residues. This CDR3 reads CASSLQAGGTHTSSYEQYF. The CDR3 nucleotides read TGTGCCAGCAGCTTACAAGCGGGAGGAACCCATACAAGCTCCTACGAGCAGTACTTC.

This chain joins TRBV7-3 and TRBJ2-7, with 13 positions matching TRBD2. The length of the CDR3 is 21 residues. The V and J ends lost 4 bases and 7 bases, in that order; junction bases with no gene match: 25. CDR1 and CDR2 (germline): SGHTA, FQGTGA. In DNA form, the CDR3 reads TGTGCCAGCAGCTCAACCATTGGGGGGACTAGCGGGATGAGCTCCTACAATGAGCAGTACTTC. It is translated as CASSSTIGGTSGMSSYNEQYF.

The rearrangement links TRBV28 to TRBJ2-3, with 8 bases fitting TRBD2. The length of the CDR3 is 14 residues. V was clipped by 3 bases and J by 5 bases; unmatched bases: 4. The V gene's germline CDR1 is MDHEN and CDR2 SYDVKM. CDR3 amino acids: CASSFGGRKDTQYF. The DNA for the CDR3 is TGTGCCAGCAGTTTTGGCGGGAGGAAAGATACGCAGTATTTT.

This clonotype occurred a few times. V usage is TRBV27 and J usage is TRBJ2-3; no firm D call. CDR1 and CDR2 from the germline V gene are MNHEY and SMNVEV (reference sequence). CDR3 size: 14 residues. Between the trimmed V and J ends, which lost 0 bases and 2 bases, there was a span of 6 bases. CDR3: CASSLSYPTDTQYF. The CDR3 DNA reads as TGTGCCAGCAGTTTATCTTATCCCACAGATACGCAGTATTTT.

There are a few counts of this clonotype. The CDR3 bases are TGTGCCAGCAGCGTAGAAACTTTTTCCGGCTACACCTTC. Its protein product is CASSVETFSGYTF. J is TRBJ1-2 and V is TRBV9; D is unclear. V gave up 0 bases and J gave up 8 bases, with 11 bases separating them. This CDR3 comprises 13 residues. Germline V gene data show CDR1 as SGDLS and CDR2 as YYNGEE.

This rearrangement joins TRBV4-2 to TRBJ2-5; TRBD2 matches 7 bases. CDR1 and CDR2 (germline): LGHNA, YNFKEQ. V lost 1 base, J lost 3 bases, and 14 bases stayed unmatched. The CDR3 consists of 18 residues. DNA for the CDR3: TGTGCCAGCAGCCAAGGTGGTAGCGGGCATAGAAACGAAGAGACCCAGTACTTC. It yields the protein CASSQGGSGHRNEETQYF.

This clonotype was picked up a small number of times. The V call is TRBV30, the J call TRBJ2-2; D remains unclear. CDR3 size: 14 residues. Trimming took off 7 bases at V and 2 bases at J, with 14 bases between the two ends. CDR1 is GTSNPN, CDR2 SVGIG, per germline (reference sequence). CDR3 bases: TGTGCCTTGAACTTTAGAGCAAACACCGGGGAGCTGTTTTTT. Protein: CALNFRANTGELFF.

The V call is TRBV5-1, the J call TRBJ2-1; D ambiguous. TRBJ2-7 matches the DNA end more closely, so the J call is doubtful. This CDR3 spans 15 amino acids. The germline V gene has CDR1 SGHRS and CDR2 YFSETQ. The CDR3 region has the DNA TGCGCCAGCAGCTTGGTTCGGCGCGGCTACAATGAGCAGTACTTC. Its protein is CASSLVRRGYNEQYF.

The V gene is TRBV29-1, the J gene TRBJ2-1; TRBD1 agrees at 7 bases. The germline gives CDR1 SQVTM, CDR2 ANQGSEA. V shed 7 bases, J shed 6 bases, and the junction held 12 bases outside the gene matches. There are 14 residues in the CDR3. CDR3 in amino acids: CSAQGQFYLNEQFF. The CDR3 DNA is TGCAGCGCCCAGGGACAGTTCTATCTCAATGAGCAGTTCTTC.

This clonotype was counted ten times or more. The chain joins TRBV7-2 to TRBJ2-1; a possible D gene is TRBD1 (7 bases). The CDR3 has 17 amino acids. V lost 1 base and J lost 7, with 20 bases in between. Looked up from germline, CDR1 is SGHTA and CDR2 is FQGNSA. CDR3 DNA sequence: TGTGCCAGCAGCTTAGTGTGGGGGGCGTCAGGGGGGAATGAGCAGTTCTTC. This codes for CASSLVWGASGGNEQFF.

This chain uses TRBV20-1 with TRBJ2-7; a weak D match, TRBD1 (5 bases). This CDR3 is built from 14 residues. Germline CDR1 and CDR2: DFQATT and SNEGSKA (reference sequence). V dropped 0 bases and J dropped 10 bases, with 19 bases sitting between them. This CDR3 reads CSARDEQVMKTQYF. DNA for the CDR3: TGCAGTGCTAGAGATGAACAGGTCATGAAAACCCAGTACTTC.

V gene TRBV4-3 combines with J gene TRBJ2-1; 8 bases align to TRBD2. The trim removed 1 base at V and 8 bases at J, leaving 4 bases unmatched. The CDR3 is 14 residues long. Looked up from germline, CDR1 is LGHNA and CDR2 is YSLEER. The CDR3 spells CASSQGLASDEQFF. CDR3 DNA: TGCGCCAGCAGCCAAGGACTAGCGAGCGATGAGCAGTTCTTC.

The rearrangement uses TRBV7-2 and TRBJ2-1; D unclear. The CDR3 length is 15 residues. In germline, CDR1 is SGHTA, CDR2 FQGNSA. The V gene lost 0 bases and the J gene lost 0 bases, with 6 bases spanning the gap. The CDR3 protein is CASSLARSSYNEQFF. In DNA form, the CDR3 reads TGTGCCAGCAGCTTAGCACGGAGCTCCTACAATGAGCAGTTCTTC. The full variable domain, its missing parts supplied by reference TRBV7-2 and TRBJ2-1, is GAGVSQSPSNKVTEKGKDVELRCDPISGHTALYWYRQSLGQGLEFLIYFQGNSAPDKSGLPSDRFSAERTGGSVSTLTIQRTQQEDSAVYLCASSLARSSYNEQFFGPGTRLTVL.

The V and J genes are TRBV7-9 and TRBJ2-7, with no clear D. The CDR3 is 12 amino acids. V was pared by 3 bases and J by 9 bases, with 12 bases between. Germline CDR1 and CDR2: SEHNR and FQNEAQ (reference sequence). This CDR3 reads CASSFTGERQYF. CDR3 nucleotides: TGTGCCAGCAGCTTTACGGGCGAGAGGCAGTACTTC.

This chain uses TRBV12-3 or TRBV12-4 with TRBJ2-2; TRBD2 aligns across 10 bases. This CDR3 spans 15 amino acids. J lost 5 bases, V lost 5 bases, and 5 bases had no gene match. CDR3 amino acids: CASSQPSGRTGELFF. CDR3 nucleotides: TGTGCCAGCAGTCAACCTAGCGGGAGAACCGGGGAGCTGTTTTTT.

The V and J genes are TRBV6-6 and TRBJ1-4; D is possibly TRBD1 (5 bases). The V end lost 7 bases, the J end lost 7 bases, and 19 bases lay between the germline ends. The CDR3 has 15 amino acids. Germline-derived CDR1 and CDR2 are MNHNY and SVGAGI (reference sequence). The CDR3 nucleotides read TGTGCCAGCAATCGGGGGGAACGGTCTGGTGAAAAACTGTTTTTT. It translates to CASNRGERSGEKLFF.

This clonotype has ten or more counts. The CDR3 reads CASSPSWTDEKLFF. CDR3 DNA: TGTGCCAGCAGTCCCTCATGGACGGATGAAAAACTGTTTTTT. The rearrangement joins TRBV12-3 or TRBV12-4 to TRBJ1-4, with D uncertain. V was cut by 5 bases and J by 6 bases, with 13 bases left in between. CDR3 size: 14 residues.

Points on this clonotype: At one end, the junction sequence differs from germline, possibly due to a read error. The genes are TRBV6-6 and TRBJ1-2; weak D call: TRBD1 (5 bases). CDR1 is MNHNY, CDR2 SVGAGI, per germline (reference sequence). The CDR3 runs to 13 residues. Written as DNA, the CDR3 is TGTGCCGGCAGCCCGGGACTCCTCTTAGGCTACACCTTC. Protein product: CAGSPGLLLGYTF.

V usage is TRBV13 and J usage is TRBJ2-7, with unresolved D. The germline V gene has CDR1 PRHDT and CDR2 FYEKMQ (reference sequence). The V gene lost 3 bases and the J gene lost 2 bases, with 11 bases spanning the gap. This CDR3 is 14 amino acids long. The CDR3 reads CASSFAQYAYEQYF. The CDR3 bases are TGTGCCAGCAGCTTCGCACAGTATGCCTACGAGCAGTACTTC.

The table lists this clonotype with a few counts. The rearrangement links TRBV12-3 or TRBV12-4 to TRBJ2-7, with no clear D. CDR3 size: 11 residues. V shed 5 bases and J shed 6 bases, with 8 bases lying between them. The CDR3 is CASSEGFEQYF. CDR3 DNA: TGTGCCAGCAGTGAAGGCTTCGAGCAGTACTTC.